Below are 5 T cell receptor beta chains sequenced from a single sample in a study of blood T cell repertoires in COVID-19. Using immunoSEQ multiplex PCR, the repertoire was profiled, and TCRdb retains in-frame clones only, with some absent. Of about 200,000 clones detected, more than 70% appear once; the ten largest clones hold over 7%. What was sequenced was PBMCs or T cells enriched from blood (not recorded which). These receptors all come from a woman in her late teens or twenties who had recovered from COVID-19.

V is TRBV15 and J is TRBJ2-1, with D hard to call. The length of the CDR3 is 14 residues. V lost 5 bases and J 10 bases, leaving 18 bases between the germline ends. Germline V gene lookup returns CDR1 LNHNV and CDR2 YYDKDF (reference sequence). CDR3: CATSELVVTGEQFF. The CDR3 coding sequence is TGTGCCACCAGCGAGCTAGTGGTGACCGGCGAGCAGTTCTTC.

The chain has TRBV15 and TRBJ2-1; D perhaps matches TRBD2 (7 bases). The germline CDR1 and CDR2 sequences are LNHNV and YYDKDF (reference sequence). The CDR3 consists of 13 residues. V gave up 9 bases and J gave up 7 bases, with 16 bases separating them. CDR3: CATTKGGLNEQFF. The CDR3, as DNA: TGTGCCACTACGAAGGGGGGGTTGAATGAGCAGTTCTTC.

The chain uses TRBV5-1 and TRBJ1-2; 9 bases agree with TRBD1. The CDR3 extends over 15 amino acids. Per the germline V gene, CDR1 is SGHRS and CDR2 is YFSETQ. Germline trimming cut 0 bases from V and 6 bases from J; bases unmatched to any gene: 6. Written as DNA, the CDR3 is TGCGCCAGCAGCTTGGCCACAGGGGGCGTTAATGGCTACACCTTC. Residues: CASSLATGGVNGYTF.

The V gene is TRBV30, the J gene TRBJ2-7, with D perhaps matching TRBD1 (6 bases). The CDR3 consists of 13 residues. Germline values: CDR1 GTSNPN, CDR2 SVGIG (reference sequence). The V end was cut by 3 bases, the J end by 9 bases, with 18 bases between. The CDR3 region has the DNA TGTGCCTGGAGGGACACCCCCAGGGGCGGGCAGTACTTC. Translating gives CAWRDTPRGGQYF.

Here the CDR3 DNA reads TGTGCCAGCGGGGGAATACAGGGGGCGAGAGAAGGCTACACCTTC. Amino acids: CASGGIQGAREGYTF. The gene calls are TRBV2 and TRBJ1-2; 9 nucleotides agree with TRBD1. Losses at the gene ends were 8 bases for V and 8 bases for J; bases not matched to a gene: 15. The CDR3 runs to 15 residues. Germline V gives CDR1 SNHLY, CDR2 FYNNEI.